Sequencing of this T cell receptor beta chain was carried out in a study of T-cell memory formation after mild COVID-19. The sample holds many counts of this clonotype. V was trimmed by 2 bases and J by 0 bases, leaving 11 bases between them. Per germline, CDR1 LNHDA and CDR2 SQIVND (reference sequence). The length of the CDR3 is 17 residues. The TCR alpha and TCR beta cDNA libraries, bearing sample barcodes and UMIs, were generated by 5'RACE using constant-segment primers. TCRdb re-derived calls from the 5' RACE reads in MiXCR, one entry per CDR3 protein. The sample shows about 390,000 distinct CDR3 sequences, over 20% of them seen only once.

Sequencing was carried out using PBMCs or a T cell subset sorted from them (not recorded which). This TCR came from an adult woman who had mild COVID-19 (a few samples of this study predate the infection). Cell type and time point are not known. The chain uses TRBV19 and TRBJ2-6, with D perhaps matching TRBD2 (5 bases). The CDR3 region is CASSIPPRDSGANVLTF. The CDR3 region has the DNA TGTGCCAGTAGTATACCTCCCCGGGACTCTGGGGCCAACGTCCTGACTTTC.